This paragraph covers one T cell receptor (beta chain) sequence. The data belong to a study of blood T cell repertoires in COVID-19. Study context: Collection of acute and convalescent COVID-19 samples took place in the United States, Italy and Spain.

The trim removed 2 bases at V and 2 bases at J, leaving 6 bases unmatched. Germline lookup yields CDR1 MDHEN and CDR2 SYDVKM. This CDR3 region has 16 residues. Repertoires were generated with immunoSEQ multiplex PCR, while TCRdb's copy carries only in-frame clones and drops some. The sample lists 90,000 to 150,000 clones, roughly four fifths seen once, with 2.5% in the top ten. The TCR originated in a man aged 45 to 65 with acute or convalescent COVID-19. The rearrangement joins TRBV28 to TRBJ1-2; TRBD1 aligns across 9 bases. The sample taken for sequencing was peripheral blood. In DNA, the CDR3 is TGTGCCAGCAGTTTAATCTCTGGGACAGGGAACTATGGCTACACCTTC. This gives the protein CASSLISGTGNYGYTF.